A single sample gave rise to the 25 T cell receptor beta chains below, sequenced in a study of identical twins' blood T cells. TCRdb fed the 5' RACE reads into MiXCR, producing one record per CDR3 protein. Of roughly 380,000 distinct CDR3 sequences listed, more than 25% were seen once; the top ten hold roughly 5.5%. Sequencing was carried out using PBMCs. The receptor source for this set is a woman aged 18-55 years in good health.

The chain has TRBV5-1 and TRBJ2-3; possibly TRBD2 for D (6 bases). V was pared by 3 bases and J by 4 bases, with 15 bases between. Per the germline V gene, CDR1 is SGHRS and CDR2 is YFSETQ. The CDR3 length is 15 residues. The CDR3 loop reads CASSSEEGFADTQYF. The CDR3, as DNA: TGCGCCAGCAGCTCGGAGGAGGGATTTGCAGATACGCAGTATTTT.

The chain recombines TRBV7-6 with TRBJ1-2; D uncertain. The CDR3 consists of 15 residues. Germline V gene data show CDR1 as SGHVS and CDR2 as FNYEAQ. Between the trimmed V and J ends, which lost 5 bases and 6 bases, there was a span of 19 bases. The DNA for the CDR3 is TGTGCCAGCAGCCCGAGATACGTCAGAGGGAATGGCTACACCTTC. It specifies CASSPRYVRGNGYTF.

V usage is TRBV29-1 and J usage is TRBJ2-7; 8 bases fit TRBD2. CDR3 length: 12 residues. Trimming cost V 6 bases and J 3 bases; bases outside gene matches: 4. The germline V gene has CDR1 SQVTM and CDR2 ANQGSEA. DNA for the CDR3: TGCAGCGTCCGGACTAGCTTCTACGAGCAGTACTTC. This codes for CSVRTSFYEQYF.

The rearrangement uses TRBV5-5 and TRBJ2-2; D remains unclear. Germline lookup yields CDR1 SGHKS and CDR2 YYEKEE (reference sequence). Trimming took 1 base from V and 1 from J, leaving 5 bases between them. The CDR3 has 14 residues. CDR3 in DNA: TGTGCCAGCAGCTTGTCAGTGAACACCGGGGAGCTGTTTTTT. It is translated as CASSLSVNTGELFF.

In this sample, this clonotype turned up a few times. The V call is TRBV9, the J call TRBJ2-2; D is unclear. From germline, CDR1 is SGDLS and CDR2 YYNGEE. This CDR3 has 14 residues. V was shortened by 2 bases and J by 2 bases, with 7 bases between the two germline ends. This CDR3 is CASSVSLNTGELFF. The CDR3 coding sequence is TGTGCCAGCAGCGTCTCCTTAAACACCGGGGAGCTGTTTTTT.

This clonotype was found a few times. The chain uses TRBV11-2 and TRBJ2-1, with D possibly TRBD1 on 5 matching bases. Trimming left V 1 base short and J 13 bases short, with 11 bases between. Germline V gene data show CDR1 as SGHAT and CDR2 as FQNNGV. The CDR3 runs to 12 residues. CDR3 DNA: TGTGCCAGCAGCTTAGGTGACCAGGGACAGTTCTTC. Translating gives CASSLGDQGQFF.

The CDR3 reads CASSFRVPYNEQFF. CDR3 bases: TGTGCCAGCAGTTTTCGGGTACCATACAATGAGCAGTTCTTC. J is TRBJ2-1 and V is TRBV27; D unresolved. V was pared by 3 bases and J by 4 bases, with 10 bases between. Germline lookup yields CDR1 MNHEY and CDR2 SMNVEV (reference sequence). The CDR3 has 14 residues.

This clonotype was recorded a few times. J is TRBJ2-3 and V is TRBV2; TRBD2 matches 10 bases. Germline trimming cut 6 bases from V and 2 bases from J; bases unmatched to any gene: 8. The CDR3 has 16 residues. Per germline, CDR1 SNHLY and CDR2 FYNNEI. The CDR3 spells CASRPSGSPFTDTQYF. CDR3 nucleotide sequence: TGTGCCAGCAGACCTAGCGGGAGCCCCTTCACAGATACGCAGTATTTT.

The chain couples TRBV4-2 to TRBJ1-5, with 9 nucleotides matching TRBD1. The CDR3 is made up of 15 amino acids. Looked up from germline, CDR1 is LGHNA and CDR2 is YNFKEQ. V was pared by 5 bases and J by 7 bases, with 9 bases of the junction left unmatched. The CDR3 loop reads CASSSGQGLGQPQHF. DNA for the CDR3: TGTGCCAGCAGCTCCGGACAGGGGCTCGGGCAGCCCCAGCATTTT.

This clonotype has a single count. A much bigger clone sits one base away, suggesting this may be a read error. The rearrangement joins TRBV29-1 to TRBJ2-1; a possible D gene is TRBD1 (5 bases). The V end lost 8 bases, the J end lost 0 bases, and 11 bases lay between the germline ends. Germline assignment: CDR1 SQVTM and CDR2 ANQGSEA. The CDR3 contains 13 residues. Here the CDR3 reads CSIRQSSYNEQFF. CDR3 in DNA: TGCAGCATCAGACAGAGCTCCTACAATGAGCAGTTCTTC.

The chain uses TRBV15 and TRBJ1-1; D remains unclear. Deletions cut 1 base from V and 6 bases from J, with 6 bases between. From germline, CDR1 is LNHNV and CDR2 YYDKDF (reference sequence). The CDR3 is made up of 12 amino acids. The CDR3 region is CATSRAPSEAFF. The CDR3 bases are TGTGCCACCAGCAGAGCCCCTTCTGAAGCTTTCTTT.

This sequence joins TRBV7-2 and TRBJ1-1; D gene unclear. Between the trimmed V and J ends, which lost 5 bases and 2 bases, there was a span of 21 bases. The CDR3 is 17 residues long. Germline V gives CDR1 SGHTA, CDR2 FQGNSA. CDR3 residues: CASSILGFFRENTEAFF. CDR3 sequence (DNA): TGTGCCAGCAGCATCTTGGGATTTTTTCGGGAAAACACTGAAGCTTTCTTT.

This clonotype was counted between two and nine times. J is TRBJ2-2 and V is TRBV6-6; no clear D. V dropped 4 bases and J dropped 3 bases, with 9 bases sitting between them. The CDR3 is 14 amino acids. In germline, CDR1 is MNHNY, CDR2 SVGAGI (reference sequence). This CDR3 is CASSFSRDTGELFF. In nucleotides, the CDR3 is TGTGCCAGCAGTTTTAGTAGGGACACCGGGGAGCTGTTTTTT.

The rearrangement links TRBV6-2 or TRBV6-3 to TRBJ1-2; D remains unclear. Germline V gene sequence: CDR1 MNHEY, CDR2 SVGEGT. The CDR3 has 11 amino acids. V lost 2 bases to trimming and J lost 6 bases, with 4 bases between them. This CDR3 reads CASSYPHGYTF. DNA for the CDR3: TGTGCCAGCAGTTACCCCCATGGCTACACCTTC.

CDR3 region: CASRQGEATNEKLFF. CDR3 coding DNA: TGTGCCAGTCGTCAGGGGGAGGCAACTAATGAAAAACTGTTTTTT. The chain is built from TRBV19 and TRBJ1-4; TRBD1 agrees at 7 bases. This CDR3 is 15 amino acids long. V gave up 8 bases and J gave up 0 bases; unmatched junction bases: 6. The germline CDR1 and CDR2 sequences are LNHDA and SQIVND (reference sequence).

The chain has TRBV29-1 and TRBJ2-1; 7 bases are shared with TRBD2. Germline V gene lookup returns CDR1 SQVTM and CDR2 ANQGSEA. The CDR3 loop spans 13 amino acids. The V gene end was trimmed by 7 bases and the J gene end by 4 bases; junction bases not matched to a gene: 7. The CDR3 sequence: CSAPGGYYNEQFF. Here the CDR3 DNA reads TGCAGCGCCCCGGGGGGATATTACAATGAGCAGTTCTTC.

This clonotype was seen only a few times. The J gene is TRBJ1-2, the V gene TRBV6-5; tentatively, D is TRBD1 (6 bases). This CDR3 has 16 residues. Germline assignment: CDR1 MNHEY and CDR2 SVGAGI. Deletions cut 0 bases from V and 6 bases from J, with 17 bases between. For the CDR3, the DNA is TGTGCCAGCAGTTACTCGATGGGGGGGCGCCTGGATGGCTACACCTTC. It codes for CASSYSMGGRLDGYTF.

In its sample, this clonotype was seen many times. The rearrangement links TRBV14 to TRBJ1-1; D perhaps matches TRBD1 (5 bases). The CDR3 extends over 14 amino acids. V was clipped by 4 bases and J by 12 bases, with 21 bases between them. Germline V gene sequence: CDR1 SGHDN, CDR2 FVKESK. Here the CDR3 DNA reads TGTGCCAGCAGCCGAAGGGACGGGCTAAAGTGGCCTTTCTTT. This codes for CASSRRDGLKWPFF.

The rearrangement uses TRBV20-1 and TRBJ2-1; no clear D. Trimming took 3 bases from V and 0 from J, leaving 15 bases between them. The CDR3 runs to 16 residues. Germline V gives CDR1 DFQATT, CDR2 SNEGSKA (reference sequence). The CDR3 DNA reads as TGCAGTGCTAGGGGCCCAGCAGGTCTCTCCTACAATGAGCAGTTCTTC. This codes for CSARGPAGLSYNEQFF.

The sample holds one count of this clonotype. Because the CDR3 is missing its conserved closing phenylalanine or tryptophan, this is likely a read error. CDR3 region: CASSTYGQIYGYTL. The CDR3 DNA reads as TGTGCCAGCAGCACATATGGACAGATCTATGGCTACACCCTC. The chain recombines TRBV7-2 with TRBJ1-2; maybe TRBD1 (6 bases). The CDR3 has 14 residues. Germline V gene lookup returns CDR1 SGHTA and CDR2 FQGNSA. The V gene lost 5 bases and the J gene lost 4 bases, with 14 bases spanning the gap.

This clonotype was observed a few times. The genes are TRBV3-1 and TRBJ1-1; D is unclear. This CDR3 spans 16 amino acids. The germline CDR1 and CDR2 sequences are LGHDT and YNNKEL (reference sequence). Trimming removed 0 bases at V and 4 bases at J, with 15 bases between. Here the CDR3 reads CASSQDTMRGGTEAFF. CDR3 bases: TGTGCCAGCAGCCAAGATACGATGCGGGGAGGCACTGAAGCTTTCTTT.

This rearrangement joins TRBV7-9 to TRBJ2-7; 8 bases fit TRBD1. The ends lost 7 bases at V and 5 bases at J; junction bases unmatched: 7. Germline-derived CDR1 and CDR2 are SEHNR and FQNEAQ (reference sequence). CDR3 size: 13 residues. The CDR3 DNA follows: TGTGCCAGCACCTTGCGGGACAGGAACGAGCAGTACTTC. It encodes CASTLRDRNEQYF.

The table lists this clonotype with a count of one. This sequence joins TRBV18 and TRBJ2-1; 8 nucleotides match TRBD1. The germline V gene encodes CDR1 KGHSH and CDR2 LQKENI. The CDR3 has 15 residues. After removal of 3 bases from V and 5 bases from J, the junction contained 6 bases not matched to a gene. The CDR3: CASSPWTGTNNEQFF. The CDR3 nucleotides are TGTGCCAGCTCACCTTGGACAGGGACGAACAATGAGCAGTTCTTC.

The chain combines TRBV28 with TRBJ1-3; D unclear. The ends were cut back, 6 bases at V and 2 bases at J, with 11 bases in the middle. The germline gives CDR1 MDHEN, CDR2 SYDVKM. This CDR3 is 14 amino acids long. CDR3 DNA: TGTGCCAGCAGAGAGGGATCGACTGGAAACACCATATATTTT. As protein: CASREGSTGNTIYF.

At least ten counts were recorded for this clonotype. The DNA for the CDR3 is TGTGCCAGCAGCCAAGTAACTAGCGGTACCTACAATGAGCAGTTCTTC. Protein: CASSQVTSGTYNEQFF. The chain has TRBV3-1 and TRBJ2-1; 8 nucleotides line up with TRBD2. CDR1 is LGHDT, CDR2 YNNKEL, per germline (reference sequence). V lost 1 base to trimming and J lost 2 bases; unmatched junction nucleotides: 4. The CDR3 contains 16 residues.